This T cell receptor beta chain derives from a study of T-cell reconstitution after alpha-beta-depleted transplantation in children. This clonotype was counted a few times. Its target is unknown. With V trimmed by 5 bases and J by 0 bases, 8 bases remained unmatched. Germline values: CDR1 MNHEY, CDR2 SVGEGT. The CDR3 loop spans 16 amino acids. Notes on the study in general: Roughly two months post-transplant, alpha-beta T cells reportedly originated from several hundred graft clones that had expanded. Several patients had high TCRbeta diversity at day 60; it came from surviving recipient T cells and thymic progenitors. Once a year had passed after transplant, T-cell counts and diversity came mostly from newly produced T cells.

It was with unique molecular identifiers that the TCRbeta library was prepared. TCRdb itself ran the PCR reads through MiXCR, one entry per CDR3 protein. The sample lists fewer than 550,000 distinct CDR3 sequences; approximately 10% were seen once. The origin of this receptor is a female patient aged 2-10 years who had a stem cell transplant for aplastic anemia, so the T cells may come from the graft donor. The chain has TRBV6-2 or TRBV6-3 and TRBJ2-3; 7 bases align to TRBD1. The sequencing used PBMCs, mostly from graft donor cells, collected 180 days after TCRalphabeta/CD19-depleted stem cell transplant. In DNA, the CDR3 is TGTGCCAGCAGTCGCCGGGACAGCCTAAGCACAGATACGCAGTATTTT. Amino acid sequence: CASSRRDSLSTDTQYF.